This T cell receptor (beta chain) was documented in a study of metastatic and nonmetastatic thyroid tumors (dated by TCRdb to the early 2020s). About the study as a whole: The researchers compared repertoires between peripheral blood samples and tumor or nodule tissue samples from patients with malignant or benign thyroid disease.

The library came from PCR. Sequencing was performed on an Illumina HiSeq 4000. High-throughput sequencing was used to profile the CDR3 region of the TCR beta-chain in every patient. The authors processed their data as follows. A classifier to discriminate distant-metastatic papillary thyroid cancer patients was built from CDR3 differences across clinicopathological groups. To measure repertoire diversity the researchers used the Shannon index, while the Morisita-Horn index served to gauge how similar the tumor and blood repertoires were. The public reads were reprocessed in TCRdb via fastp at Q25 and MiXCR, keeping in-frame beta chains. The V and J calls shown here were made by TCRdb, not taken from the authors' results. The sample has approximately 6,000 clones on record, approximately 29% of them singletons. The ten largest make up 35% to 45% of the sample. What the study reported, not specific to this receptor: TCR beta diversity was reported as significantly higher in malignant tumors than in benign nodules, in both blood and tumor samples.

From cysteine to phenylalanine, the CDR3 is 15 amino acids long. The sequence is cut down to CDR3 DNA, 45 bases in frame from base 1. CDR1 and CDR2 are drawn from the germline V gene (reference sequence): DFQATT, SNEGSKA. V is cut by 4 bases and J by 3 bases, and the space between the germline ends is 18 bases. In the case of this clone: The antigen it recognizes is unknown. Nothing much larger sits one base from this clone, and base qualities are not available.

None of the patients had been given any treatment before thyroid surgery. Using T-cell receptor beta sequencing, the researchers looked back retrospectively at clinical samples from patients, gathered between about 2012 and 2018. The source material was tumor tissue. The chain links TRBV20-1 with TRBJ1-1; the D gene remains uncertain. This clonotype was sampled from a female donor with papillary thyroid cancer or a benign thyroid nodule (not recorded which). Some clones in this sample may be carry-over from other donors' samples. The CDR3 protein is CSAIFFMRLDTEAFF. The DNA sequence reads TGCAGTGCTATTTTTTTCATGAGGTTAGACACTGAAGCTTTCTTT.